This T cell receptor (beta chain) emerged from a study of cytomegalovirus exposure and HLA in healthy donors. Notes on the study in general: An analysis that came later showed most CMV-associated TCR beta chains appearing HLA-restricted. Follow-up analysis later connected one missense variant in DCLRE1C with trimming of TCR beta V- and J-genes.

Comment on this clone: Its antigen is undetermined.

V shed 3 bases and J shed 0 bases, with 2 bases lying between them. Germline CDR1 is SQVTM and CDR2 is ANQGSEA. The CDR3 has 11 amino acids. The PCR contained 60 Vbeta and 13 Jbeta primers. Here immunoSEQ multiplex PCR was the method, and the copy in TCRdb shows in-frame clones only, minus some. Its table records 70,000 or so clones. The V call is TRBV29-1, the J call TRBJ1-2; D is ambiguous. This clonotype was obtained from a man in his forties in good health and CMV-seronegative. The sequencing input was PBMCs. This chain's CDR3 is CSVDANYGYTF. CDR3 nucleotide sequence: TGCAGCGTTGACGCTAACTATGGCTACACCTTC.